What follows are 10 T cell receptor beta chains derived from one specimen sequenced in a study of blood T cells in healthy people across ages. Alongside a J-beta primer mix, a sample-barcoded 5' primer served in a second PCR lasting roughly 7 to 11 cycles. From the 5' RACE reads, TCRdb called clonotypes with MiXCR, one entry per CDR3 protein. The table has about 1,500,000 distinct CDR3 sequences, approximately 42% seen once. Source material: blood. These TCRs come from a woman younger than 35 in good health.

This clonotype was detected a few times. This chain uses TRBV29-1 with TRBJ2-3, with D possibly being TRBD2 (6 bases). Germline-derived CDR1 and CDR2 are SQVTM and ANQGSEA. Trimming took off 0 bases at V and 0 bases at J, with 10 bases between the two ends. This CDR3 is 15 amino acids long. CDR3 sequence: CSVEELAASTDTQYF. In nucleotides, the CDR3 is TGCAGCGTTGAAGAATTAGCGGCGAGCACAGATACGCAGTATTTT.

This clonotype has just a few counts. This rearrangement joins TRBV7-9 to TRBJ2-5; 10 bases agree with TRBD2. With 5 bases clipped from V and 0 bases from J, the junction kept 18 bases outside the gene matches. This CDR3 has 20 amino acids. Germline V CDR1 and CDR2: SEHNR, FQNEAQ (reference sequence). The CDR3 sequence is CASSQASGLAGDGYQETQYF. The DNA of the CDR3 is TGTGCCAGCAGCCAAGCGAGTGGGCTAGCGGGAGATGGGTACCAAGAGACCCAGTACTTC.

The V call is TRBV7-9, the J call TRBJ2-5, with 7 nucleotides matching TRBD2. The V gene's germline CDR1 is SEHNR and CDR2 FQNEAQ (reference sequence). The CDR3 runs to 15 residues. V shed 3 bases, J shed 0 bases, and the junction held 4 bases outside the gene matches. The CDR3 here is CASSFEGRDQETQYF. The CDR3 DNA follows: TGTGCCAGCAGCTTTGAGGGGAGGGACCAAGAGACCCAGTACTTC.

This clonotype has just a few counts. The chain carries TRBV18 and TRBJ2-5; 7 bases are a match to TRBD1. The end of the DNA aligns better with TRBJ2-4, so the J call may be wrong. This CDR3 has 15 residues. Germline assignment: CDR1 KGHSH and CDR2 LQKENI. CDR3 in amino acids: CASSQQGTVENIQYF. For the CDR3, the DNA is TGTGCCAGCTCACAACAAGGGACAGTCGAAAACATTCAGTACTTC.

In nucleotides, the CDR3 is TGCAGTGCTAGAGGGGCTAGCGGGGGGTCCTACGAGCAGTACTTC. It is translated as CSARGASGGSYEQYF. The rearrangement uses TRBV20-1 and TRBJ2-7; 11 nucleotides align to TRBD2. Germline CDR1 reads DFQATT; CDR2 reads SNEGSKA (reference sequence). This CDR3 spans 15 amino acids. V was pared by 1 base and J by 1 base, with 3 bases of the junction left unmatched.

The chain is built from TRBV7-2 and TRBJ1-2; D uncertain. V was pared by 3 bases and J by 7 bases, with 18 bases between. Germline-derived CDR1 and CDR2 are SGHTA and FQGNSA. The CDR3 contains 15 residues. The CDR3 coding sequence is TGTGCCAGCAGCTTTGGGAGAAGTGGGTGGGGTGGCTACACCTTC. Amino acids: CASSFGRSGWGGYTF.

In its sample, this clonotype was seen a few times. The chain combines TRBV4-1 with TRBJ1-1; 10 positions agree with TRBD1. The CDR3 is 15 residues long. The germline V gene encodes CDR1 MGHRA and CDR2 YSYEKL. V dropped 3 bases and J dropped 5; count of bases not matched to a gene: 6. CDR3 coding DNA: TGCGCCAGCAGCCAGGGGGACAGGGGATTGACTGAAGCTTTCTTT. Its protein is CASSQGDRGLTEAFF.

This clonotype was picked up a small number of times. The chain uses TRBV6-5 and TRBJ2-1; 8 nucleotides align to TRBD2. From germline, CDR1 is MNHEY and CDR2 SVGAGI. The CDR3 extends over 18 amino acids. Germline trimming cut 4 bases from V and 10 bases from J; bases unmatched to any gene: 21. The DNA for the CDR3 is TGTGCCAGCAGTTGGGGGGCCCAGGGGACTAGGGGTATTGGGGAGCAGTTCTTC. Amino acids: CASSWGAQGTRGIGEQFF.

V and J are TRBV5-1 and TRBJ2-3; D possibly corresponds to TRBD2 (6 bases). The CDR3 runs to 14 residues. Germline lookup yields CDR1 SGHRS and CDR2 YFSETQ. Trimming stripped 7 bases from V and 2 bases from J, with 14 bases between. The CDR3 is CASGSGYFTDTQYF. The CDR3 region has the DNA TGCGCCAGCGGTAGCGGCTACTTCACAGATACGCAGTATTTT.

The chain joins TRBV7-9 to TRBJ2-3; TRBD2 might be the D (5 bases). Germline V CDR1 and CDR2: SEHNR, FQNEAQ (reference sequence). V lost 8 bases, J lost 8 bases, and 14 bases lay in between. The CDR3 is 12 amino acids. As DNA, the CDR3 is TGTGCCAGCGTGGAGGTATCGGGTACGCAGTATTTT. Protein: CASVEVSGTQYF.